This record covers a single T cell receptor beta chain. Its cognate antigen has yet to be identified. The input lacks base qualities; no much larger clone sits a single base away. Library preparation was by the immunoSEQ multiplex PCR assay. A mixture of 60 forward primers for TCR Vbeta segments and 13 reverse primers for TCR Jbeta segments was used in the multiplex PCR. Amplification of the CDR3 region of rearranged TCR beta genes was performed with a multiplex PCR assay on genomic DNA. The amplified TCR beta libraries were sequenced on the Illumina HiSeq System as 87-base-pair reads. The authors' analysis ran thus. A later analysis counted approximately 74 million unique TCR beta chains across the 700 or so repertoires, and 10 million to 11 million of these chains were shared by at least two donors. A nearest-neighbor algorithm error-corrected the raw reads and collapsed the reads into unique sequences, merging closely related sequences to remove PCR and sequencing errors. To assign V, D and J gene segments, CDR3 sequences were aligned to IMGT reference sequences. For a sequence to be retained, a match of at least six nucleotides to both a V gene segment and a J gene segment was required. A rearrangement was called productive if the CDR3 had no stop codons and remained in frame with V and J, and every other rearrangement was called non-productive. CDR3 was defined according to IMGT convention as the region running from the second conserved V-encoded cysteine to the conserved J-encoded phenylalanine. The earlier analysis of about 500 of the donors excluded sequences that lacked an unambiguous match to a single V gene segment. An earlier analysis of 587 of the donors called V segments functional above 56.7% productive rearrangements and segregating when the between-donor standard deviation exceeded 5%. A statistical classification framework was built to diagnose cytomegalovirus status from the catalog of TCR beta chain sequences. A later analysis assigned V and J genes by comparing TCR nucleotide sequences with IMGT/GENE-DB human TR gene sequences. In a later analysis, CDR3 sequences and most-parsimonious VDJ recombination scenarios were assigned using the TCRdist pipeline. A later analysis defined each TCR beta chain by its CDR3 amino acid sequence plus V-gene family, and excluded reads lacking a unique V-gene family. As a way to deal with suspected cross-contamination and a sequencing artifact, a later analysis dropped approximately 590 nucleotide sequences that were highly shared and had low generation probability. In a later analysis, a clonal expansion index for each public chain was calculated from normalized within-repertoire ranks of inferred template counts. In a later analysis, generation probabilities were computed with a VDJ recombination model fitted to out-of-frame rearrangements, and the resulting probabilities were checked against IGoR. A later analysis scored TCR-TCR, TCR-HLA and TCR-CMV co-occurrence with hypergeometric tests, applying a repertoire-size bias correction to TCR pairs. A later analysis estimated false discovery rates by permuting HLA or CMV assignments 20 times. In a later analysis, co-occurring TCRs were grouped using DBSCAN, with TCRdist sequence similarity added in when clustering inside HLA-allele-positive subsets. Co-occurrence clustering excluded repertoires with fewer than 30,000 or more than 120,000 public chains, plus five with anomalous nucleotide sharing. TCRdb retrieved this table from immuneACCESS and kept in-frame rearrangements only. Not all clones are present; in checked studies, unresolved V genes account for under half, and no reason is known for the remainder. D and trimming come from the DNA, and the V and J calls and clone size come from that table. Here the sample has 90,000 to 120,000 clones; 82% occur a single time. In total, the top ten clones hold less than 3% of the sample.

This sample is drawn from a study of cytomegalovirus exposure and HLA in healthy donors (dated by TCRdb to 2017 to 2019). Study-wide context: According to an earlier analysis of several hundred of the donors, about 179 million T cells yielded 117 million unique TCR beta sequences and approximately 280 Gb of sequence data. Approximately 300 gigabases of sequencing data and 78 million or so unique TCR sequences were included in an early release covering several hundred HLA-typed donors. Of the roughly 410 genotyped donors, approximately 80% were placed in the genetic ancestry cluster associated with self-reported Caucasian donors. The study aimed to test whether signatures of past pathogen exposure could be identified by cataloging public T cell receptors. Using immunosequencing, the study profiled T cell repertoires from about 650 subjects and related those repertoires to cytomegalovirus serostatus. A separate validation cohort of 100 to 150 different subjects was used in addition to the roughly 720-subject first cohort. To predict cytomegalovirus infection status, the study brought together high-throughput TCR immunosequencing, statistical association of individual TCRs with disease status, and machine learning. A later analysis re-examined previously published TCR beta repertoires from more than 650 donors and added high-resolution HLA genotyping to investigate patterns of TCR occurrence. Rather than drawing on any new phenotypic data, the later analysis identified candidate immune exposures from TCR beta sequences and the way those sequences occurred across donors. An earlier analysis of roughly 600 of the donors used high-throughput TCR beta sequencing to judge whether each TCR beta V gene segment behaved as functional or pseudogenic. Donor age, sex, ethnicity and CMV serostatus were collected together with the repertoire data. A later genetic analysis took genome-wide SNP genotypes for 398 of the 666 donors and used that subset as a discovery cohort. All discovery cohort repertoires had been generated on a single sequencing platform. HLA typing included class I and class II loci at four-digit resolution. The number of donors typed differed by locus, with about 629-640 for A, B, C, DRB1 and DQB1, roughly 520 for DQA1, 600 to 610 for DPA1, and 472 for DPB1. A handful of DR-DQ haplotypes were handled as single units for association and clustering because linkage in the cohort was strong. On average, over 200,000 unique TCR beta nucleotide sequences were sequenced per donor among 398 genotyped donors of the cohort, with roughly 19% of those sequences being non-productive. General study outcomes and caveats: In a later genetic analysis, fewer N-insertions in productive TCRs were reported among donors in an Asian-associated ancestry cluster than the approximately 710-donor mean. In both the original and validation cohorts, the classifier was reported to diagnose cytomegalovirus status with high specificity and sensitivity. In vitro tests confirmed that a few of the cytomegalovirus-associated TCR beta chains recognize cytomegalovirus antigens. The study listed 150 to 200 TCR beta chains as associated with cytomegalovirus. A later genetic analysis associated a missense DCLRE1C variant with V-gene and J-gene trimming of TCR beta chains, and an independent cohort replicated the association. Some IMGT-functional V segments, including TRBV6-2 and TRBV6-3, could not be distinguished by the 87-base-pair reads and were therefore excluded. A later analysis found that TCR association rates varied across HLA loci, with DRB1 alleles showing the most associated TCRs and HLA-C alleles the fewest. Most TCR sequences were seen in very few donors, while some public TCRs were found in many individuals. According to the authors, the approach could potentially be generalized to other disease states and immunological phenotypes. Specific HLA alleles were associated with 15,000 to 20,000 TCR beta sequences at a false discovery rate of 0.05 in a later analysis. The sequencing pipeline was judged likely to have produced a cluster of highly shared sequence variants as a technical artifact. Presence/absence analyses assumed roughly uniform sequencing depth across donors, an assumption that may not hold. In this cohort, only TCR beta chains were sequenced, and detectable features were limited by the absence of alpha or paired-chain data. The only immune exposure information available for the cohort was CMV serostatus. In a later analysis, HLA-associated TCR beta chains showed more clonal expansion and lower generation probabilities than non-associated chains that were equally common. Strong co-occurrence of HLA alleles, especially DR and DQ, made assigning TCR associations to individual alleles difficult. Because some donors lacked HLA typing at each locus, the association tests relied only on the typed subset. According to a later analysis, most CMV-associated TCR beta chains appeared to be HLA-restricted, and the HLA associations seemed to be driven largely by CMV exposure. Several of the top co-occurrence clusters appeared to be linked to parvovirus B19, influenza, CMV and Epstein-Barr virus, according to a later analysis. Broadly in line with IMGT annotations, most TCR beta V segments showed up in productive rearrangements about 87% or about 30% of the time in an earlier analysis of several hundred of the donors. A further reported finding was that TCR beta sequences accurately predicted the HLA-A and HLA-B alleles for most subjects in the first cohort. Linkage disequilibrium might explain the correlated functional status among segregating V segments, but an unknown experimental factor could not be excluded. About 17 rarely observed V segments, including chromosome 9 orphons, were excluded from the earlier analysis of about 600 of the donors because counts were too low.

The cohort comprised 710 or so healthy bone marrow donors. All cohort members were sampled while nominally healthy, although unrecorded immune exposures were likely present. The donor was CMV seropositive and was included in the group of 250 to 300 seropositive cohort members. A peripheral blood sample was provided by each donor, and peripheral blood mononuclear cells were used for TCR beta sequencing. The Qiagen DNeasy Blood Extraction Kit was used to extract genomic DNA from the blood cell samples. From the cysteine through the phenylalanine, the CDR3 covers 12 amino acids. The kept DNA is CDR3 alone, 36 bases in frame from the first base. According to the germline V gene (reference sequence), CDR1 reads SEHNR and CDR2 reads FQNEAQ. V gives up 2 bases and J gives up 8 bases, and the segment between their germline ends measures 9 bases.

The rearrangement joined TRBV7-9 to TRBJ1-1; D gene: possibly TRBD1, on 5 matching bases. The sample comprised PBMCs. This TCR was recovered from a man younger than 45 in good health and CMV-seropositive. The nucleotide sequence is TGTGCCAGCAGCTTACAGGGAAACGAAGCTTTCTTT. It is translated as CASSLQGNEAFF.